This entry describes one T cell receptor beta chain. Its recognized antigen is unknown. No qualities accompany the bases; no much larger clone lies one base away. The immunoSEQ Assay, a bias-controlled multiplex PCR, was used to amplify TCRbeta CDR3 regions from genomic DNA. Regarding the original processing steps: The number of nucleated cells in each sample was estimated from the amplification of reference gene primers within the assay. To quantify the absolute abundance of each unique TCRbeta CDR3 rearrangement, sequence reads were collapsed and filtered. For each sample, productive Simpson clonality was calculated by taking the square root of Simpson's diversity index across productive rearrangements. The clones in this table, taken by TCRdb from immuneACCESS, are in-frame only. Not every clone is retained; where verified, under half of the shortfall comes from an unresolved V gene, and the cause of the rest is unknown. That table is the source of V, J and clone size, and D and trimming were worked out from the DNA. The sample table shows around 400,000 clones, and more than 75% are seen once. The ten most abundant clones make up about 9.4% of the sample.

The data are from a study of blood T cell repertoires in COVID-19 (dated by TCRdb to the early 2020s). General notes on the study: Collaborator samples came from the United States, Italy and Spain and covered acute and convalescent phases of COVID-19. Sample metadata almost always included a de-identified subject ID, COVID-19 status, age in years and sex. The prospective study material was composed of cDNA or gDNA derived from T cells, B-cell-depleted T cells, or PBMCs. Samples were obtained from the ongoing ImmuneRACE study (first 160 participants) and from 1,000 to 1,500 subjects provided by 6 global collaborators. Deeply sampled blood TCRbeta repertoires from subjects exposed to, actively infected with, or recovered from COVID-19 were included in the dataset. The repertoires were released in a freely available public database intended as a resource for research on the immune response to SARS-CoV-2. HLA class I and class II types, where available, came from metadata supplied by the sample provider rather than from assay-based typing. Broader findings and caveats from the paper: The quantity of clinical and demographic metadata differed by source and by participant and was supplied without curation.

One collaborating source in Seattle enrolled patients while the patients were actively infected and followed the patients over time throughout the course of disease. Collaborating institutions collected whole blood in K2EDTA tubes following their own protocols. For TCRbeta analysis, collaborators shipped samples in one of three forms: frozen whole blood, isolated PBMCs, or DNA extracted from either of those sample types. Clipping removes 3 bases from V and 5 bases from J, with 6 as the unmatched junction base count. The CDR3 starts with the cysteine, ends with the phenylalanine, and has 17 residues. The CDR3 DNA has 51 bases and is translated from base 1. The CDR1 and CDR2 encoded by the germline V gene are KGHDR and SFDVKD.

The V and J segments used are TRBV24-1 and TRBJ2-1; the junction holds 13 bases that match TRBD2. Source material: peripheral blood. This receptor was identified in a woman in her 30s with COVID-19, enrolled during active disease. Here the CDR3 is given as CATSDRTSGSTDNEQFF. At the DNA level, the sequence is TGTGCCACCAGTGATCGGACTAGCGGGAGTACAGACAATGAGCAGTTCTTC.